This T cell receptor (beta chain) was observed in a study of T cell responses to AZD1222 COVID-19 vaccine. Only one count was recorded for this clone. The data were produced by immunoSEQ multiplex PCR, yet TCRdb's version contains in-frame clones alone and is incomplete. The sample lists some 86,000 clones, 70% to 85% occurring once. CDR1 WNHNN and CDR2 SYGVQD come from the germline V gene (reference sequence). This CDR3 is 13 amino acids long. V shed 0 bases and J 6 bases; nucleotides not matched to a gene: 2. Sequencing used peripheral blood, obtained on day 0 of AZD1222 vaccination. V and J are TRBV10-1 and TRBJ2-7, with 7 bases fitting TRBD1. The receptor was derived from an adult in good health. DNA for the CDR3: TGCGCCAGCAGTGAGTCGACAGGGAGCGAGCAGTACTTC. This translates into CASSESTGSEQYF.